What follows is one T cell receptor (beta chain) and its context. The target antigen is unknown. Germline loops: CDR1 LNHDA, CDR2 SQIVND (reference sequence). The trim removed 3 bases at V and 4 bases at J, leaving 6 bases unmatched. The CDR3 loop spans 15 amino acids. Brentuximab vedotin exposure varied among the patients, all of whom had relapsed after autologous stem cell transplantation. This record belongs to a study of PD-1 blockade in classical Hodgkin lymphoma. Findings and caveats of the study: Possible causes of repertoire differences, disease activity or prior therapy, remain undefined. It was CD4+ TCR diversity, not CD8+, that rose significantly by C4D1. Patients with a complete response exhibited baseline diversity comparable to newly diagnosed patients.

Sequencing used immunoSEQ multiplex PCR; TCRdb keeps in-frame clones, though not all of them. Found here are some 150,000 clones, around 73% of them singletons; the top ten hold about 9.3%. The chain couples TRBV19 to TRBJ1-2, with 9 bases that match TRBD1. The sequenced sample was peripheral blood mononuclear cells (PBMCs), obtained before the second cycle of nivolumab. The clonotype was recovered from a human donor with classical Hodgkin lymphoma. Here the CDR3 DNA reads TGTGCCAGTAGTATGCCGGGACAGGGTATCTATGGCTACACCTTC. Protein product: CASSMPGQGIYGYTF.